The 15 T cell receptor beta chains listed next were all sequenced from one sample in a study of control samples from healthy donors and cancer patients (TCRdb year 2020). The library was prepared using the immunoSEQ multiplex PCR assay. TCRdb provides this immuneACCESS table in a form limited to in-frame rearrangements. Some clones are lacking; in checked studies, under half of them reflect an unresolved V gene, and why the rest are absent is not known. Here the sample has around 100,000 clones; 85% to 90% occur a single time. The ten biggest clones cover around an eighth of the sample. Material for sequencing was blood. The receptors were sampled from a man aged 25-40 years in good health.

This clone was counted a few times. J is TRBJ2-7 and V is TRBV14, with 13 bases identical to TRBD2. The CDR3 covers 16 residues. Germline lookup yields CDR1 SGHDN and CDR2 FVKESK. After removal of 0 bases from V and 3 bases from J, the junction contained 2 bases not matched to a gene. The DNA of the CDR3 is TGTGCCAGCAGCCAAGACGGACTAGCGGGGGACTACGAGCAGTACTTC. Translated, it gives CASSQDGLAGDYEQYF.

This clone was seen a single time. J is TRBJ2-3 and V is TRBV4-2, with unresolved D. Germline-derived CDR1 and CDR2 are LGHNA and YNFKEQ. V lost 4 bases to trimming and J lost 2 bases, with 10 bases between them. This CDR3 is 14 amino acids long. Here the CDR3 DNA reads TGTGCCAGCAGCCTATCCTCCCCCACAGATACGCAGTATTTT. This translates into CASSLSSPTDTQYF.

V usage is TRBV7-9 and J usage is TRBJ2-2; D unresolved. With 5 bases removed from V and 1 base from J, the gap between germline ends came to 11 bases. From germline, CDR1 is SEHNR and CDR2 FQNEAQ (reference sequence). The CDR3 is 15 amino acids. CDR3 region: CASSPAGLNTGELFF. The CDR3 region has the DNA TGTGCCAGCAGCCCGGCCGGCTTGAACACCGGGGAGCTGTTTTTT. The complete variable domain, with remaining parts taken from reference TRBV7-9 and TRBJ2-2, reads DTGVSQNPRHKITKRGQNVTFRCDPISEHNRLYWYRQTLGQGPEFLTYFQNEAQLEKSRLLSDRFSAERPKGSFSTLEIQRTEQGDSAMYLCASSPAGLNTGELFFGEGSRLTVL.

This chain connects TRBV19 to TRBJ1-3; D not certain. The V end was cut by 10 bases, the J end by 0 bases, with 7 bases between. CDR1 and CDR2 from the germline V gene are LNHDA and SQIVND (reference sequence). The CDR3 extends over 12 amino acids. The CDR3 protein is CATRSSGNTIYF. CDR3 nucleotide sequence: TGTGCCACTAGGAGCTCTGGAAACACCATATATTTT.

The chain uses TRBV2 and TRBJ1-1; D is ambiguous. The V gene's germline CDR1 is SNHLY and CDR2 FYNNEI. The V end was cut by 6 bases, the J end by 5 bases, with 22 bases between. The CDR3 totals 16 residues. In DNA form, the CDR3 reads TGTGCCAGCAGCCCCTATGGTAGTGGGATCGGGACTGAAGCTTTCTTT. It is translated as CASSPYGSGIGTEAFF.

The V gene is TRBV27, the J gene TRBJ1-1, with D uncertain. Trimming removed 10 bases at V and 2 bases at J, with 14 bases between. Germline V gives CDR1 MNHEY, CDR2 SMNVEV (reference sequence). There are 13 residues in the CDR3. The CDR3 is CATQTLANTEAFF. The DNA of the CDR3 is TGTGCCACTCAGACACTCGCCAACACTGAAGCTTTCTTT.

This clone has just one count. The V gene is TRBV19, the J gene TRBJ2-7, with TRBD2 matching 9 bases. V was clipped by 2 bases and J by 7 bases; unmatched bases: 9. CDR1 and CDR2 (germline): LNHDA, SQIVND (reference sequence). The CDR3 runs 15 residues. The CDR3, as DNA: TGTGCCAGTAGTATAATAGCGGGAGAGTTCGGGGAGCAGTACTTC. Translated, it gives CASSIIAGEFGEQYF.

The CDR3 loop is CATSEHYNEQFF. Here the CDR3 DNA reads TGTGCCACCAGTGAGCACTACAATGAGCAGTTCTTC. The chain has TRBV24-1 and TRBJ2-1; D is uncertain. The V gene lost 4 bases and the J gene lost 3 bases, with 3 bases spanning the gap. Germline assignment: CDR1 KGHDR and CDR2 SFDVKD. The length of the CDR3 is 12 residues.

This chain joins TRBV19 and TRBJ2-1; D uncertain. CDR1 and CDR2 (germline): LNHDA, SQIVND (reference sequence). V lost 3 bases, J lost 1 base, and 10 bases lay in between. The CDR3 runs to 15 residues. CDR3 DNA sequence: TGTGCCAGTAGTATTGCATGGGATTCCTACAATGAGCAGTTCTTC. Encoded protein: CASSIAWDSYNEQFF.

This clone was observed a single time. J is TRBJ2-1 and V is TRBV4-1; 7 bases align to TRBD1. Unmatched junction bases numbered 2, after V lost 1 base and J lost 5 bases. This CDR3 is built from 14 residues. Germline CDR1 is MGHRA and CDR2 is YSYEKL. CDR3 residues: CASSQGTGDNEQFF. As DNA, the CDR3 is TGCGCCAGCAGCCAAGGGACAGGAGACAATGAGCAGTTCTTC.

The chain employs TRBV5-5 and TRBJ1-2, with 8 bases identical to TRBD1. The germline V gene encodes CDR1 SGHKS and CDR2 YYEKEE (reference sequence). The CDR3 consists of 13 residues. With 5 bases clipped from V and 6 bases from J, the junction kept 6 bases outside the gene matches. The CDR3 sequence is CASSRQGSNGYTF. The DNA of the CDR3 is TGTGCCAGCAGTAGACAGGGGAGTAATGGCTACACCTTC.

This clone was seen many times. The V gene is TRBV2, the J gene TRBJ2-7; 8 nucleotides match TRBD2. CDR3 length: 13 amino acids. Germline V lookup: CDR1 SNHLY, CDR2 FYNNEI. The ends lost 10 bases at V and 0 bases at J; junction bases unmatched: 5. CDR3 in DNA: TGTGCCACCCAGACTAGCGCCTCCTACGAGCAGTACTTC. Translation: CATQTSASYEQYF. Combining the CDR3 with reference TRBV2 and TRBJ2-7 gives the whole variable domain EPEVTQTPSHQVTQMGQEVILRCVPISNHLYFYWYRQILGQKVEFLVSFYNNEISEKSEIFDDQFSVERPDGSNFTLKIRSTKLEDSAMYFCATQTSASYEQYFGPGTRLTVT.

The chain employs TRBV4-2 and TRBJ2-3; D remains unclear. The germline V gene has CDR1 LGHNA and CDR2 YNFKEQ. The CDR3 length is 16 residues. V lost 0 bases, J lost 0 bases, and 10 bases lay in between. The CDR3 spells CASSQDHWQSTDTQYF. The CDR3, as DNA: TGTGCCAGCAGCCAAGATCACTGGCAGAGCACAGATACGCAGTATTTT.

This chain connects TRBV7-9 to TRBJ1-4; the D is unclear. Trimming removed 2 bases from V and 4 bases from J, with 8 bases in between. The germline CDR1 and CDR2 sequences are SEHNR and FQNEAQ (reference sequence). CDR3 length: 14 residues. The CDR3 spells CASSLTGNNEKLFF. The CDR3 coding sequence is TGTGCCAGCAGCTTAACGGGGAATAATGAAAAACTGTTTTTT.

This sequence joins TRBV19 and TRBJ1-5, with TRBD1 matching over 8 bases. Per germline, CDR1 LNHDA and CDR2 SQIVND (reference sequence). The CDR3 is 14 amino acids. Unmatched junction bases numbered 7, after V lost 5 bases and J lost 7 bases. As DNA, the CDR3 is TGTGCCAGTAGTCCCCGACAGGGGAAACAGCCCCAGCATTTT. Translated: CASSPRQGKQPQHF.